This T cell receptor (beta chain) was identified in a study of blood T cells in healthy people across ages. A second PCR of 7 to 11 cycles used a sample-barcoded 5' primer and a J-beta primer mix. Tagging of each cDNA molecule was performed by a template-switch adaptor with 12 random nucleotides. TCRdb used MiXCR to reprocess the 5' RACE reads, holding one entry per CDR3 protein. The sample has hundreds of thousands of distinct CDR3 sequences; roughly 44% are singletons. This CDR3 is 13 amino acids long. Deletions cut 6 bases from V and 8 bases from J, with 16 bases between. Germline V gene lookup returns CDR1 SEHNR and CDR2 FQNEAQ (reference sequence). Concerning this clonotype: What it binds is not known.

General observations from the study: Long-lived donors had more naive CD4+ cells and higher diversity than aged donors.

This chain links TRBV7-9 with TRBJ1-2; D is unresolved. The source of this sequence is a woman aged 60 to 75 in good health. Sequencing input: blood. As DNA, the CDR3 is TGTGCCAGCAGTTCCAAGAGGGCGAAGGGCTACACCTTC. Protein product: CASSSKRAKGYTF.